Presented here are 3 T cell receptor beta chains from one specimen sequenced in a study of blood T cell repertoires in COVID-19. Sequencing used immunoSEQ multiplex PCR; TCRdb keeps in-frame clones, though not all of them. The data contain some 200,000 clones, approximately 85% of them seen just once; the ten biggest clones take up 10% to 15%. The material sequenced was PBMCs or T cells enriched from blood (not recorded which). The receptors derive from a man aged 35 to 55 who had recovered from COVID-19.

CDR3 protein: CASSEVLAGFPDTQYF. The CDR3 DNA sequence: TGCGCCAGCAGTGAGGTATTAGCGGGATTCCCAGATACGCAGTATTTT. The chain is built from TRBV10-1 and TRBJ2-3; 8 nucleotides line up with TRBD2. The CDR3 has 16 amino acids. The germline V gene encodes CDR1 WNHNN and CDR2 SYGVQD (reference sequence). V was pared by 2 bases and J by 4 bases, with 8 bases of the junction left unmatched.

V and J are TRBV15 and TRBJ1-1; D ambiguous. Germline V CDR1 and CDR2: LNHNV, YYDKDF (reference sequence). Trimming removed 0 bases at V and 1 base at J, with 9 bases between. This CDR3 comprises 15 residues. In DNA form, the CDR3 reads TGTGCCACCAGCAGAGATGCGGGAGCGAACACTGAAGCTTTCTTT. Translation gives CATSRDAGANTEAFF.

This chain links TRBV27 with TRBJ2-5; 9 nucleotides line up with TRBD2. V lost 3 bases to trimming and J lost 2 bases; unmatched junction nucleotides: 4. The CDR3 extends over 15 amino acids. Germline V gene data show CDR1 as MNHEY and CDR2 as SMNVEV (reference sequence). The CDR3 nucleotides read TGTGCCAGCAGTTTGGTAGCGGGAGCACAAGAGACCCAGTACTTC. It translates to CASSLVAGAQETQYF.